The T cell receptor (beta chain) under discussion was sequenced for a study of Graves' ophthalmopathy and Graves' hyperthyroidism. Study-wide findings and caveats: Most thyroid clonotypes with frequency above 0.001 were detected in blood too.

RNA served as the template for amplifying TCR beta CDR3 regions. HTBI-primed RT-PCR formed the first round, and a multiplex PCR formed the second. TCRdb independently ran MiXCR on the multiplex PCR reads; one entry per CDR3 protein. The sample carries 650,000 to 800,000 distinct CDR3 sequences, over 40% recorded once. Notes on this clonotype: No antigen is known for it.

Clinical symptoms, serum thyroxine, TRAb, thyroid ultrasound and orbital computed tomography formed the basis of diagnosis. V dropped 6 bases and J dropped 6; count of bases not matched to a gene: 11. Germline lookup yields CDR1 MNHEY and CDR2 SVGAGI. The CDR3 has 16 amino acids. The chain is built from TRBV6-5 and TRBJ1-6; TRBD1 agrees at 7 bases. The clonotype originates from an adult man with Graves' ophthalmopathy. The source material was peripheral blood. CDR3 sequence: CASSRTGVSFNSPLHF. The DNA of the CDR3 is TGTGCCAGCAGCCGGACAGGTGTCTCTTTTAATTCACCCCTCCACTTT.